The subject of this entry is one TCR beta chain. Its antigen is undetermined. Deletions cut 6 bases from V and 5 bases from J, with 10 bases between. CDR1 MNHNY and CDR2 SVGAGI come from the germline V gene (reference sequence). The CDR3 runs 12 residues. This entry is derived from a study of chemoradiotherapy in HPV16-positive cancers. Study-wide context: Functional T-cell assays on a couple of HPV16-positive patients' cells defined candidate HPV-specific clones and common TCR motifs.

Findings and limits, study-wide: Candidate HPV-specific clones and E7-related TCR motifs grew in tumor during treatment. HPV-specific T cells were functionally defined from only a couple of HPV16-positive patients.

The method was immunoSEQ multiplex PCR; TCRdb's version includes in-frame clones alone and lacks a portion of them. This table has fewer than 18,000 clones, 78% appearing once. The material was obtained from a patient who underwent chemoradiotherapy. This receptor was identified in a human donor with HPV-associated anogenital cancer. V usage is TRBV6-6 and J usage is TRBJ1-2, with D uncertain. CDR3 sequence (DNA): TGTGCCAGCAGGGCCCTTTATTATGGCTACACCTTC. The encoded protein is CASRALYYGYTF.